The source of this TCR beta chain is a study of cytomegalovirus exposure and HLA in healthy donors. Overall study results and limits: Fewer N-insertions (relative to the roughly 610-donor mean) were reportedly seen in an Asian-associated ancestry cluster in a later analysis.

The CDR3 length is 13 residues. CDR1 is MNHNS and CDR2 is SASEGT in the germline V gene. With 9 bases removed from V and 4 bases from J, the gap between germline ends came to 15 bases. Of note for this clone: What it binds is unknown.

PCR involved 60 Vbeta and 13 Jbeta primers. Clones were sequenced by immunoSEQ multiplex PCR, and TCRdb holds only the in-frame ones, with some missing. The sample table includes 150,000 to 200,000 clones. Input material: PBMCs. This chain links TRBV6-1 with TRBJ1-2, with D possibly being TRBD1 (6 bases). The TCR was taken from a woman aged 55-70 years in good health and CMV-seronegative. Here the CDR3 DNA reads TGTGCCAGTCAAGTCACAGGGATCTATGGCTACACCTTC. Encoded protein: CASQVTGIYGYTF.